The subject of this entry is one TCR beta chain. Its antigen is as yet unknown. The CDR3 is made up of 12 amino acids. From germline, CDR1 is SQVTM and CDR2 ANQGSEA. V was pared by 4 bases and J by 4 bases, with 11 bases between. This sample stems from a study of cytomegalovirus exposure and HLA in healthy donors. As for the study in general: Of some 400 genotyped donors, more than 65% grouped in the Caucasian-associated ancestry cluster. Broader study findings: Certain sequence variants were highly shared and formed a cluster, and this cluster was likely a sequencing artifact. In vitro data verified three CMV-associated chains as specific for CMV antigens.

13 Jbeta primers and 60 Vbeta primers were used for the PCR. Profiled with immunoSEQ multiplex PCR; TCRdb holds only in-frame clones, not every one. The table lists about 140,000 clones, roughly four fifths of them singletons, with less than 3% in the top ten. The clonotype was recovered from a male donor in good health and CMV-seronegative. The chain employs TRBV29-1 and TRBJ2-7; TRBD2 is a possible D gene (5 bases). Sequencing was performed on PBMCs. The CDR3 here is CSVVLGVYEQYF. DNA for the CDR3: TGCAGCGTTGTCCTCGGGGTTTACGAGCAGTACTTC.